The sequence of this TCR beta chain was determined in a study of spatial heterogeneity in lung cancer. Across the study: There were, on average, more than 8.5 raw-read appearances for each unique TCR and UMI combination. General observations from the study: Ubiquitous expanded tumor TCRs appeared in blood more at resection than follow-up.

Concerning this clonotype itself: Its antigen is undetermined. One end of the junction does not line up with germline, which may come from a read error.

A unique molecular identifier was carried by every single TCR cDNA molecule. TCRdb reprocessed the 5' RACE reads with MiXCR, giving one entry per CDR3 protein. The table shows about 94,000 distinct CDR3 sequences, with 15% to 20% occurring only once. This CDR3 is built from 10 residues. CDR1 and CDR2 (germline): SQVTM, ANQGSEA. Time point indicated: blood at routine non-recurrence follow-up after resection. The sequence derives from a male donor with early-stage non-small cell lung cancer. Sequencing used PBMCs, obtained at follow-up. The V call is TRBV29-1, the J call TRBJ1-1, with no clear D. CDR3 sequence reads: CSVANTEAFF. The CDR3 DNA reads TGCAGCGTTGCGAACACCGAAGCTTTCTTT. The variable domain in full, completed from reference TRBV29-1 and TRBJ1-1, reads SAVISQKPSRDICQRGTSLTIQCQVDSQVTMMFWYRQQPGQSLTLIATANQGSEATYESGFVIDKFPISRPNLTFSTLTVSNMSPEDSSIYLCSVANTEAFFGQGTRLTVV.